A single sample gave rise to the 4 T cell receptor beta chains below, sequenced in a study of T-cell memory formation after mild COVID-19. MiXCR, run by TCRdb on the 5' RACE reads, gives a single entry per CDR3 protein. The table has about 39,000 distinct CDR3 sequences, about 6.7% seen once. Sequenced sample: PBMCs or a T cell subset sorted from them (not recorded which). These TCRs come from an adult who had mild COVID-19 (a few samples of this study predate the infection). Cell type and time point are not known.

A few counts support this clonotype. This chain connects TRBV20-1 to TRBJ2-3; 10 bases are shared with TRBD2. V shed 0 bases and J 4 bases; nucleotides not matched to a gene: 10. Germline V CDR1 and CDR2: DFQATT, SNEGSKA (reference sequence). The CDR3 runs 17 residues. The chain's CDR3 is CSARDGGLAGVADTQYF. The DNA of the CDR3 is TGCAGTGCTAGAGATGGTGGGCTAGCGGGAGTGGCAGATACGCAGTATTTT.

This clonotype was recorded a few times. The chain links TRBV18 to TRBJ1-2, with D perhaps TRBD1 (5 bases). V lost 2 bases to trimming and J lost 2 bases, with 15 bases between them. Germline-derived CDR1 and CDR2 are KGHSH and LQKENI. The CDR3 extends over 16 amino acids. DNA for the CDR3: TGTGCCAGCTCACCAAACGGCGGGACGGGAAACTATGGCTACACCTTC. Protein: CASSPNGGTGNYGYTF.

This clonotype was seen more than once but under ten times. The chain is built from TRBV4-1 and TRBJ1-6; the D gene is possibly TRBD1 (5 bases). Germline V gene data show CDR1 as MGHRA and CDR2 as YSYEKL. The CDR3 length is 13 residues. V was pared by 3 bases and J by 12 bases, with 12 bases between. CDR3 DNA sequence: TGCGCCAGCAGCCAGTCCGGGGGGGGACCCCTCCACTTT. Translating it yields CASSQSGGGPLHF.

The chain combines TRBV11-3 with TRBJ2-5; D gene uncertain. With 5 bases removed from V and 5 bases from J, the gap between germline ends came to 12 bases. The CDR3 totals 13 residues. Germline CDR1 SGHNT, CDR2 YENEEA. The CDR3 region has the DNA TGTGCCAGCAGCCCGCTAGGTCTGGAGACCCAGTACTTC. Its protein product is CASSPLGLETQYF.